This T cell receptor (beta chain) is from a study of response to subunit inactivated influenza vaccine. Study-level results: With each seasonal influenza vaccination, the authors suggested, few new T cells are recruited.

TCRdb itself ran the RT-PCR reads through MiXCR, one entry per CDR3 protein. This sample has 500,000 to 550,000 distinct CDR3 sequences; roughly 7.9% occur once, and the top ten carry around 13%. Note on this clonotype: The antigen is undetermined.

CDR1 SQVTM and CDR2 ANQGSEA come from the germline V gene. Trimming removed 6 bases at V and 3 bases at J, with 12 bases between. The CDR3 has 12 residues. This rearrangement joins TRBV29-1 to TRBJ2-7; no firm D call. The sample in question was PBMCs from blood, obtained less than 30 months after vaccination. This TCR was sampled from a man aged 45-69 years who received an inactivated influenza vaccine. The CDR3 here is CSVAAKSYEQYF. CDR3 nucleotide sequence: TGCAGCGTCGCCGCGAAGAGCTACGAGCAGTACTTC.